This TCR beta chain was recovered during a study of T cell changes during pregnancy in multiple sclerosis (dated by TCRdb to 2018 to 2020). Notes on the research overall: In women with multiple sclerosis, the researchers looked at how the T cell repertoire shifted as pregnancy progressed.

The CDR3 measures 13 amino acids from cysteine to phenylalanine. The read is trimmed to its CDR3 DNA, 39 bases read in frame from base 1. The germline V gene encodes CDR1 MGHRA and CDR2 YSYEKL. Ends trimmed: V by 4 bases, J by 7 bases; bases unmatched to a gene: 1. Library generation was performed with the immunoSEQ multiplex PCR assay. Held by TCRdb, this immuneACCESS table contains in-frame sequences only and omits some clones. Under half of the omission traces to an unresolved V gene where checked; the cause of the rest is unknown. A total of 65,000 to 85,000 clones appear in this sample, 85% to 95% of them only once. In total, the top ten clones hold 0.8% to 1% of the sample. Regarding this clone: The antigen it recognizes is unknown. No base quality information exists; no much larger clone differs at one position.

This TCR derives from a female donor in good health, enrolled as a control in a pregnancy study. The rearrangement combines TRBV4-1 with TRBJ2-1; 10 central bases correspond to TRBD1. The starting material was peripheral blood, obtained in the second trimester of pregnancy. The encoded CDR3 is CASSLGQGNEQFF. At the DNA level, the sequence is TGCGCCAGCAGCCTGGGACAGGGGAATGAGCAGTTCTTC.